Included here is one T cell receptor beta chain sequence, with context. The data were obtained in a study of cytomegalovirus exposure and HLA in healthy donors. Study overall: Approximately 83 million unique TCRs from HLA-typed donors were held in an early data release.

With 60 Vbeta and 13 Jbeta primers, the PCR was carried out. The data were produced by immunoSEQ multiplex PCR, yet TCRdb's version contains in-frame clones alone and is incomplete. The top ten clones hold 4.3% of a sample with 130,000 to 150,000 clones, around 74% of them seen once. Trimming removed 3 bases from V and 7 bases from J; junction bases left unmatched: 6. Per germline, CDR1 MNHEY and CDR2 SMNVEV (reference sequence). CDR3 length equals 14 residues. The gene calls are TRBV27 and TRBJ1-5, with TRBD1 identical over 7 bases. The sequence came from a man between 18 and 35 years old in good health and CMV-seropositive. The sequenced material came from PBMCs. CDR3 region: CASSFAGGRQPQHF. DNA for the CDR3: TGTGCCAGCAGTTTTGCAGGGGGTCGGCAGCCCCAGCATTTT.